The T cell receptor (beta chain) under discussion was sequenced for a study of somatic mutations in cytotoxic T cells in rheumatoid arthritis. Study-wide findings and caveats: Healthy controls showed no age-related rise in CD8+ clonality, whereas rheumatoid arthritis patients did.

V dropped 9 bases and J dropped 2; count of bases not matched to a gene: 11. CDR1 and CDR2 from the germline V gene are ENHRY and SYGVKD. There are 15 residues in the CDR3. With regard to this clone: The antigen is not known.

Profiled with immunoSEQ multiplex PCR; TCRdb holds only in-frame clones, not every one. The sample holds some 14,000 clones, around four fifths seen once. Sequenced input: CD8+ T cells sorted from blood. The TCR sequence derives from an adult with rheumatoid arthritis. The V gene is TRBV10-3, the J gene TRBJ2-5, with 8 nucleotides matching TRBD2. The DNA for the CDR3 is TGTGCCATGGGGGGCCAGGCGGGGGGACAAGAGACCCAGTACTTC. Protein: CAMGGQAGGQETQYF.